This TCR beta chain comes out of a study of glioma-infiltrating T cells. Study conclusions and caveats: Only very few CDR3 sequences appeared in both tissue and blood.

This clonotype was found many times. Its antigen is not identified. There are 12 residues in the CDR3. Deletions cut 4 bases from V and 4 bases from J, with 10 bases between. The germline V gene encodes CDR1 DFQATT and CDR2 SNEGSKA (reference sequence). The iRepertoire nested amplicon-rescue multiplex PCR amplified TCR alpha and beta CDR3s from RNA. TCRdb fed the multiplex PCR reads into MiXCR, producing one record per CDR3 protein. This table holds 400,000 or so distinct CDR3 sequences, 35% to 45% found once. The rearrangement links TRBV20-1 to TRBJ1-2; the D gene is possibly TRBD1 (6 bases). The receptor's source is a human donor with low-grade glioma or glioblastoma, undergoing nonglioma brain surgery, or in good health (not recorded which). Sequencing used glioma tissue, nonneoplastic brain tissue, or PBMCs (not recorded which). The DNA of the CDR3 is TGCAGTGCTACCGGGACACTCTATGGCTACACCTTC. This codes for CSATGTLYGYTF.